Given below is one T cell receptor beta chain in context. The antigen remains undetermined. The second PCR ran about 6 to 12 cycles with a sample-barcoded 5' primer and J-beta primers. TCRdb itself ran the 5' RACE reads through MiXCR, one entry per CDR3 protein. The table includes 1.2 million to 1.5 million distinct CDR3 sequences, roughly 40% detected once. Peripheral blood was drawn, about 10 milliliters per donor. Per sample, extraction of total RNA gave at least 5.5 micrograms in every case. This specimen comes from a study of blood T cells in healthy people across ages. The CDR3 extends over 11 amino acids. Trimming left V 3 bases short and J 8 bases short, with 10 bases between. Per germline, CDR1 GTSNPN and CDR2 SVGIG (reference sequence). Study-level findings and limits: Diversity was estimated from one million T cells, and these estimates were considered underestimates. Versus aged donors, long-lived donors had higher diversity and more naive CD4+ cells.

Sequenced: blood. The clonotype comes from a woman aged 18-29 years in good health. This chain connects TRBV30 to TRBJ1-2, with D hard to call. CDR3 coding DNA: TGTGCCTGGAGCCCCCTGTCGGGCTACACCTTC. Its protein product is CAWSPLSGYTF.